A selection of T cell receptor beta chains follows, all from one sample in a study of regulatory T cells in long-lasting Graves disease. TCRdb independently ran MiXCR on the multiplex PCR reads; one entry per CDR3 protein. The data show under 500,000 distinct CDR3 sequences, about a sixth seen once. This sample also belongs to another study, concerning T cells in Graves' hyperthyroidism and ophthalmopathy.

This sample comprised peripheral blood mononuclear cells (PBMCs), obtained at new diagnosis, from a patient treated with antithyroid drugs. Source of these receptors: a woman aged 25 to 39 with Graves disease. The CDR3 runs from the conserved cysteine through the conserved F or W. A D gene is named only where the DNA matches it firmly. Clone sizes are given selectively: once, few, many, or a class where the clone is expanded.

cdr3_aa,cdr3_nt,cdr3_length,j_call,d_call,clone_size,v_call
CASSLAFGDNYGYTF,TGTGCCAGCAGTTTGGCTTTCGGGGATAACTATGGCTACACCTTC,15,TRBJ1-2,NA,many,TRBV28
CATSDHNQPQHF,TGTGCCACCAGTGACCACAATCAGCCCCAGCATTTT,12,TRBJ1-5,NA,few,TRBV24-1
CASSLSQGTLEKLFF,TGTGCCAGCAGCTTATCACAGGGGACCCTTGAAAAACTGTTTTTT,15,TRBJ1-4,TRBD1,many,TRBV11-2
CASSQVGTRSYNEQFF,TGTGCCAGCAGTCAGGTCGGGACTCGGTCCTACAATGAGCAGTTCTTC,16,TRBJ2-1,NA,many,TRBV14
CSARGGDEQFF,TGCAGTGCTAGAGGGGGGGATGAGCAGTTCTTC,11,TRBJ2-1,NA,many,TRBV20-1
CASSYLAGEEGYNEQFF,TGTGCCAGCAGTTACTTGGCGGGAGAGGAGGGCTACAATGAGCAGTTCTTC,17,TRBJ2-1,TRBD2,many,TRBV6-2/TRBV6-3
CSARDSREASYEQYF,TGCAGTGCTAGAGATTCCCGGGAGGCCTCCTACGAGCAGTACTTC,15,TRBJ2-7,TRBD2,many,TRBV20-1
CSARSPGLGGKKAKNIQYF,TGCAGTGCTAGATCACCGGGACTAGGCGGTAAAAAAGCCAAAAACATTCAGTACTTC,19,TRBJ2-4,TRBD2,few,TRBV20-1
CASSPRVTNEKLFF,TGTGCCAGCAGCCCCAGGGTTACTAATGAAAAACTGTTTTTT,14,TRBJ1-4,NA,many,TRBV28
CASNRANNGQYF,TGTGCCAGCAACAGAGCCAACAATGGGCAGTACTTC,12,TRBJ2-7,NA,many,TRBV6-1
CASGLASGSDTQYF,TGTGCTAGTGGTTTGGCCTCCGGATCGGATACGCAGTATTTT,14,TRBJ2-3,NA,many,TRBV12-5
CASSQDVVADSYNEQFF,TGCGCCAGCAGCCAAGATGTAGTAGCGGACTCCTACAATGAGCAGTTCTTC,17,TRBJ2-1,NA,NA,TRBV4-1
CASSQDPASGSYEQYF,TGCGCCAGCAGCCAAGACCCAGCTAGCGGAAGCTACGAGCAGTACTTC,16,TRBJ2-7,TRBD2,many,TRBV4-3
CASSQPGQAKLFF,TGTGCCAGCAGCCAACCGGGACAGGCGAAACTGTTTTTT,13,TRBJ1-4,TRBD1,many,TRBV3-1
CASSLGNGYTF,TGTGCCAGCAGTTTGGGGAATGGCTACACCTTC,11,TRBJ1-2,NA,many,TRBV28
CASSLFGTNTGELFF,TGTGCCAGCAGCTTGTTCGGGACGAACACCGGGGAGCTGTTTTTT,15,TRBJ2-2,NA,few,TRBV7-2
CAWMGAGTGELFF,TGTGCCTGGATGGGGGCTGGCACCGGGGAGCTGTTTTTT,13,TRBJ2-2,NA,many,TRBV30
CASRRRAKETQYF,TGTGCCAGCAGGAGGAGGGCCAAAGAGACCCAGTACTTC,13,TRBJ2-5,NA,many,TRBV28
CASSAAWLSGNTIYF,TGTGCCAGCAGTGCGGCGTGGTTGTCTGGAAACACCATATATTTT,15,TRBJ1-3,NA,NA,TRBV7-6
CASSPLAESSYEQYF,TGCGCCAGCAGCCCTCTAGCGGAAAGCTCCTACGAGCAGTACTTC,15,TRBJ2-7,TRBD2,NA,TRBV5-1
CASSWPGLAANNEQFF,TGTGCCAGCAGCTGGCCGGGACTAGCGGCCAACAATGAGCAGTTCTTC,16,TRBJ2-1,TRBD2,NA,TRBV7-9
CSARRDFLIERYF,TGCAGTGCTAGGAGGGACTTTCTGATCGAGCGGTACTTC,13,TRBJ2-7,NA,NA,TRBV20-1
CASSREAGLSHEQFF,TGTGCCAGCAGTCGGGAAGCGGGACTAAGCCATGAGCAGTTCTTC,15,TRBJ2-1,TRBD2,NA,TRBV6-1
CASSLVAGSFVEQYF,TGTGCCAGCAGCTTAGTAGCGGGTAGCTTTGTCGAGCAGTACTTC,15,TRBJ2-7,TRBD2,few,TRBV7-9
CAWSEVSVVSYNEQFF,TGTGCCTGGAGTGAGGTATCAGTGGTCTCCTACAATGAGCAGTTCTTC,16,TRBJ2-1,NA,many,TRBV30
CASSSPGDTDTQYF,TGTGCCAGCAGCTCCCCAGGGGACACAGATACGCAGTATTTT,14,TRBJ2-3,NA,many,TRBV11-1
CASSSSLGDTQYF,TGTGCCAGCAGCTCATCTCTGGGAGATACGCAGTATTTT,13,TRBJ2-3,NA,many,TRBV7-3
CASSLRQSEQGYTF,TGTGCCAGCAGCCTTCGACAGTCTGAGCAGGGCTACACCTTC,14,TRBJ1-2,NA,once,TRBV11-2
CASSQSLPGTNTEAFF,TGCGCCAGCAGCCAAAGCTTACCGGGAACGAACACTGAAGCTTTCTTT,16,TRBJ1-1,NA,NA,TRBV4-1